These 21 T cell receptor beta chains share one sample of origin, sequenced in a study of blood T cell repertoires in COVID-19 (dated by TCRdb to the early 2020s). Library method: the immunoSEQ multiplex PCR assay. The source is immuneACCESS, and TCRdb retained only in-frame sequences with V and J called. Part of the clones is not carried over; for the studies checked, unresolved V genes explain less than half of this, and the remainder is unexplained. This sample is represented by around 300,000 clones; about 89% of them were singletons. 0.85% to 1% of the sample is in the top ten clones. Material: peripheral blood. These receptors originate from a middle-aged woman who had recovered from COVID-19.

This chain joins TRBV10-3 and TRBJ1-2; 9 bases agree with TRBD1. This CDR3 is built from 16 residues. The germline CDR1 and CDR2 sequences are ENHRY and SYGVKD. The V gene end was trimmed by 0 bases and the J gene end by 4 bases; junction bases not matched to a gene: 6. CDR3 loop: CAISESSGQGIYGYTF. In DNA form, the CDR3 reads TGTGCCATCAGTGAGTCTTCGGGACAGGGCATCTATGGCTACACCTTC.

This clone was recorded a few times. The chain recombines TRBV7-3 with TRBJ2-2, with TRBD1 as a possible D gene (6 bases). This CDR3 is 15 amino acids long. Germline CDR1 reads SGHTA; CDR2 reads FQGTGA. Trimming shortened V by 4 bases and J by 1 base, and 10 bases separated the two germline ends. As DNA, the CDR3 is TGTGCCAGCAGCTCATCGGGACAGAACACCGGGGAGCTGTTTTTT. This translates into CASSSSGQNTGELFF.

To note about this clone: The germline gene is not matched at one end of the junction; a read error may be the cause. The genes are TRBV7-7 and TRBJ2-2; D ambiguous. Germline V gene sequence: CDR1 SSHAT, CDR2 FNYEAQ (reference sequence). The CDR3 has 13 residues. The CDR3 sequence: CASSFSNTGELFF. For the CDR3, the DNA is TGTGCTAGCAGCTTCTCGAACACCGGGGAGCTGTTTTTT.

This chain uses TRBV12-2 with TRBJ1-1. TRBV12-2 is marked as a pseudogene. CDR3 length equals 16 residues. The CDR3 nucleotides read TGTGCAAGTCGCTTCTCCCCGGGGGGGGAGGCCACTGAAGCTTTCTTT. It encodes CASRFSPGGEATEAFF.

The chain joins TRBV2 to TRBJ2-1; no clear D gene. V was trimmed by 8 bases and J by 4 bases, leaving 9 bases between them. CDR3 length equals 12 residues. CDR1 and CDR2 (germline): SNHLY, FYNNEI. CDR3 in DNA: TGTGCCAGCGACAAGTTATACAATGAGCAGTTCTTC. This sequence encodes CASDKLYNEQFF.

The CDR3 DNA follows: TGTGCCAGCAGTCAGGGTTCAGAGCAGTACTTC. Its translation: CASSQGSEQYF. The rearrangement links TRBV6-5 to TRBJ2-7, with D maybe TRBD1 (5 bases). The ends were cut back, 5 bases at V and 7 bases at J, with 9 bases in the middle. The germline V gene encodes CDR1 MNHEY and CDR2 SVGAGI. The CDR3 covers 11 residues.

The V and J genes are TRBV21-1 and TRBJ1-6; TRBD1, the table's D call, lacks a check against the DNA. TRBV21-1 counts as a pseudogene. The CDR3 loop spans 16 amino acids. The CDR3 nucleotides read TGTGCCAGCAGCAAAGAGGGGACAGGGCTGAAATCACCCCTCCACTTT. Its translation: CASSKEGTGLKSPLHF.

The chain couples TRBV14 to TRBJ2-6, with D uncertain. This CDR3 is 13 amino acids long. Germline V gene sequence: CDR1 SGHDN, CDR2 FVKESK. Deletions cut 6 bases from V and 2 bases from J, with 5 bases between. As DNA, the CDR3 is TGTGCCAGCAGTAGTACTGGGGCCAACGTCCTGACTTTC. Amino acids: CASSSTGANVLTF.

This clone was counted once. The chain is built from TRBV3-1 (or the pseudogene TRBV3-2) and TRBJ2-7, with a tentative D call TRBD2 (6 bases). Germline loops: CDR1 LGHDT, CDR2 YNNKEL (reference sequence). The germline V and J ends were trimmed by 3 bases and 0 bases, with 12 bases remaining between them. The CDR3 contains 15 residues. CDR3: CASSHRGGGSYEQYF. CDR3 sequence (DNA): TGTGCCAGCAGCCACCGTGGGGGAGGCTCCTACGAGCAGTACTTC.

V usage is TRBV12-3 or TRBV12-4 and J usage is TRBJ2-3, with D perhaps TRBD2 (6 bases). Trimming pared 5 bases from V and 2 bases from J, leaving 8 bases between. CDR3 size: 13 residues. This CDR3 reads CASSRDFTDTQYF. The CDR3 bases are TGTGCCAGCAGTAGGGACTTCACAGATACGCAGTATTTT.

This clone was seen more than once but under ten times. The J gene is TRBJ2-1, the V gene TRBV7-3; 8 bases match TRBD2. There are 15 residues in the CDR3. Germline CDR1 SGHTA, CDR2 FQGTGA. With V trimmed by 5 bases and J by 5 bases, 8 bases remained unmatched. CDR3 DNA: TGTGCCAGCAGCCCCAGCGGGAGTAGCGACAATGAGCAGTTCTTC. It specifies CASSPSGSSDNEQFF.

A remark on this clone: The junction differs from germline at one of its ends, possibly a read error. The chain recombines TRBV10-1 with TRBJ1-4; D gene unclear. The CDR3 has 14 amino acids. Germline V gives CDR1 WNHNN, CDR2 SYGVQD (reference sequence). CDR3 region: CASSESGGNGKLFF. CDR3 nucleotide sequence: TGCGCCAGCAGTGAGTCAGGAGGGAATGGAAAACTGTTTTTT.

Only one count was recorded for this clone. The rearrangement uses TRBV5-1 and TRBJ2-2, with TRBD1 matching 7 bases. The germline V gene encodes CDR1 SGHRS and CDR2 YFSETQ. CDR3 size: 17 residues. The J segment lost 2 bases and the V segment lost 6 bases, leaving 13 bases of the junction unmatched. The CDR3 here is CASTLTSGTDNTGELFF. CDR3 nucleotides: TGCGCCAGCACCCTGACTTCCGGGACAGATAACACCGGGGAGCTGTTTTTT.

The gene calls are TRBV4-1 and TRBJ2-7; TRBD1 matches at 8 bases. The CDR3 spans 14 residues. The junction had 8 bases not matched to a gene; V was cut back by 6 bases and J by 4 bases. Germline lookup yields CDR1 MGHRA and CDR2 YSYEKL. The CDR3 region has the DNA TGCGCCAGCAGTCCAGCCAGGACAGGGTACGAGCAGTACTTC. This encodes CASSPARTGYEQYF.

The sample holds one count of this clone. The V and J genes are TRBV28 and TRBJ2-5, with 8 bases aligning to TRBD1. The CDR3 length is 13 residues. Germline V gene sequence: CDR1 MDHEN, CDR2 SYDVKM. This CDR3 reads CAVSTGAVETQYF. CDR3 nucleotides: TGTGCTGTATCGACAGGGGCGGTGGAGACCCAGTACTTC.

The V call is TRBV11-2, the J call TRBJ1-2; 8 nucleotides agree with TRBD1. V trimming: 3 bases; J trimming: 3 bases; junction bases outside the gene matches: 3. Germline values: CDR1 SGHAT, CDR2 FQNNGV. The CDR3 is 14 residues long. The CDR3 DNA follows: TGTGCCAGCAGCTTTACACAGGGGGACTATGGCTACACCTTC. Amino acid sequence: CASSFTQGDYGYTF.

The J gene is TRBJ1-1, the V gene TRBV2; tentative D call: TRBD1 (6 bases). Germline-derived CDR1 and CDR2 are SNHLY and FYNNEI. The CDR3 has 12 amino acids. Trimming pared 3 bases from V and 7 bases from J, leaving 9 bases between. The CDR3 here is CASSEGGLEAFF. The CDR3 region has the DNA TGTGCCAGCAGTGAGGGGGGGCTTGAAGCTTTCTTT. Based on the CDR3 plus reference TRBV2 and TRBJ1-1, the full variable domain is EPEVTQTPSHQVTQMGQEVILRCVPISNHLYFYWYRQILGQKVEFLVSFYNNEISEKSEIFDDQFSVERPDGSNFTLKIRSTKLEDSAMYFCASSEGGLEAFFGQGTRLTVV.

The chain recombines TRBV15 with TRBJ2-1; tentatively, D is TRBD2 (5 bases). CDR1 is LNHNV, CDR2 YYDKDF, per germline (reference sequence). The germline V and J ends were trimmed by 1 base and 7 bases, with 8 bases remaining between them. This CDR3 is built from 13 residues. CDR3 region: CATSRVGENEQFF. CDR3 in DNA: TGTGCCACCAGCAGAGTGGGAGAGAATGAGCAGTTCTTC.

The J gene is TRBJ2-7, the V gene TRBV27; perhaps TRBD1 as D (5 bases). The germline V and J ends were trimmed by 0 bases and 4 bases, with 7 bases remaining between them. The length of the CDR3 is 13 residues. The germline gives CDR1 MNHEY, CDR2 SMNVEV (reference sequence). The CDR3 here is CASSLSGPYEQYF. In nucleotides, the CDR3 is TGTGCCAGCAGTTTATCGGGGCCTTACGAGCAGTACTTC.

The table lists this clone with a few counts. V gene TRBV5-1 combines with J gene TRBJ1-1, with 12 bases aligning to TRBD1. Germline-derived CDR1 and CDR2 are SGHRS and YFSETQ. Unmatched junction bases numbered 9, after V lost 4 bases and J lost 5 bases. The CDR3 has 16 residues. Here the CDR3 reads CASSPGTGGARTEAFF. The CDR3 DNA reads as TGCGCCAGCAGCCCCGGGACAGGGGGCGCGAGGACTGAAGCTTTCTTT.

The genes are TRBV4-1 and TRBJ2-1; a possible D gene is TRBD1 (5 bases). Looked up from germline, CDR1 is MGHRA and CDR2 is YSYEKL. The CDR3 is made up of 15 amino acids. V lost 5 bases, J lost 0 bases, and 11 bases lay in between. CDR3 sequence reads: CASSTQEYSYNEQFF. In DNA, the CDR3 is TGCGCCAGCAGCACACAGGAGTACTCCTACAATGAGCAGTTCTTC.